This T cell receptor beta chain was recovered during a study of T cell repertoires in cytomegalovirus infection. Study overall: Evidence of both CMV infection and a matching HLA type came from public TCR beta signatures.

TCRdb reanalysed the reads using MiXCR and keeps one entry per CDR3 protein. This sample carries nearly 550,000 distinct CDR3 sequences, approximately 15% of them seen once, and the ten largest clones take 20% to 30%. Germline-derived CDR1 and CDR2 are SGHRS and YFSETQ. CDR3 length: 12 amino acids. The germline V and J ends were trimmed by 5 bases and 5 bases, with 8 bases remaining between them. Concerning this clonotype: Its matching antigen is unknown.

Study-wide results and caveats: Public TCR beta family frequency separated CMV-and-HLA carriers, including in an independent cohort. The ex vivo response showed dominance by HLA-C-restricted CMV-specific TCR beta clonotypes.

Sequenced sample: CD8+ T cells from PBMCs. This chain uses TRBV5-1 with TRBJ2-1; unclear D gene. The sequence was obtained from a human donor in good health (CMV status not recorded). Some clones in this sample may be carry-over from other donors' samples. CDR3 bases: TGCGCCAGCAGGAGGTCAGACAATGAGCAGTTCTTC. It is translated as CASRRSDNEQFF.